Sequencing of this T cell receptor beta chain was carried out in a study of T cell repertoires in cytomegalovirus infection. About the study: Both a matching HLA type and CMV infection were indicated by public TCR beta signatures. Study conclusions and caveats: HLA-C-restricted, CMV-specific TCR beta clonotypes were dominant ex vivo.

TCRdb independently ran MiXCR on the reads; one entry per CDR3 protein. In the table there are roughly 280,000 distinct CDR3 sequences, approximately 14% of which are singletons. Germline CDR1 is SGHAT and CDR2 is FQNNGV. This CDR3 is 15 amino acids long. After removal of 2 bases from V and 2 bases from J, the junction contained 4 bases not matched to a gene. This clonotype was observed at least ten times. Its antigen is as yet unknown. What was sequenced was PBMCs. The clonotype comes from a human donor in good health (CMV status not recorded). Some clones in this sample may be carry-over from other donors' samples. V usage is TRBV11-2 and J usage is TRBJ2-7; 9 positions match TRBD1. CDR3 loop: CASSLLGTGTYEQYF. CDR3 sequence (DNA): TGTGCCAGCAGCTTACTCGGGACAGGGACCTACGAGCAGTACTTC.